This T cell receptor beta chain stems from a study of cytomegalovirus exposure and HLA in healthy donors. Study-wide results and caveats: The classifier reportedly diagnosed cytomegalovirus status with high sensitivity and specificity.

Germline V gene sequence: CDR1 MNHEY, CDR2 SVGAGI. V lost 7 bases, J lost 8 bases, and 17 bases lay in between. This CDR3 spans 13 amino acids. The primer mix had 60 Vbeta and 13 Jbeta primers. Sequencing was performed with immunoSEQ multiplex PCR; in TCRdb, only in-frame clones are kept and a portion is missing. The sample lists about 280,000 clones, about 90% occurring once. A word on this clone: Its antigen is not identified.

This sequence originates from a young woman in good health and CMV-seronegative. Material for sequencing was PBMCs. The genes are TRBV6-5 and TRBJ1-2; D unresolved. DNA for the CDR3: TGTGCCAGCATCCCCACGGGAGGCCGAGGCTACACCTTC. It yields the protein CASIPTGGRGYTF.